In its sample, the clone carrying this T cell receptor beta chain was seen a few times. Random hexamers were used to reverse transcribe roughly 0.5 to 1 ug of RNA. Across 54 Vbeta and 13 Jbeta, immunoSEQ multiplex PCR amplified TCR beta CDR3. TCRdb passed the immunoSEQ multiplex PCR reads through MiXCR, listing each CDR3 protein once. The profile covers fewer than 300,000 distinct CDR3 sequences, with more than 75% appearing a single time and approximately 0.12% taken by the ten largest. This entry comes from a study of CD8 T cells in Susac syndrome. After removal of 0 bases from V and 9 bases from J, the junction contained 12 bases not matched to a gene. Per the germline V gene, CDR1 is MNHEY and CDR2 is SVGAGI. The CDR3 is made up of 16 amino acids. TCR beta from blood CD8+ and CD4+ T cells was sequenced. The multiple sclerosis control group was made up of treatment-naive patients with stable or active relapsing-remitting disease.

This chain joins TRBV6-5 and TRBJ2-3, with TRBD1 matching over 7 bases. The sample was CD8+ T cells from PBMCs. This TCR derives from a human donor with multiple sclerosis. The CDR3 DNA reads TGTGCCAGCAGTTACTCGACAGGGAACCCCTTGGACACGCAGTATTTT. Translation gives CASSYSTGNPLDTQYF.